The clone carrying this T cell receptor beta chain occurred a few times. Its antigen is unidentified. The data were taken from a study of identical twins. Germline lookup yields CDR1 MGHDK and CDR2 SYGVNS. This CDR3 spans 16 amino acids. Trimming cost V 4 bases and J 2 bases; bases outside gene matches: 11. Study-wide results and limits: Beta clonotypes that were abundant in cord blood contained fewer insertions, a pattern absent from memory repertoires. In drawing conclusions, the study used cross-sectional statistical analysis and did not follow the same donors.

MiXCR, applied by TCRdb to the 5' RACE reads, yields one record per CDR3 protein. Here the sample spans around 300,000 distinct CDR3 sequences, about 8.3% being singletons. The same sample was also used in a study of yellow fever vaccine responses in identical twins.

The TCR sequence derives from a woman between 18 and 29 years old in good health. Sequencing was carried out using memory (CD45RO+) T cells sorted from blood. V usage is TRBV25-1 and J usage is TRBJ2-7; 7 nucleotides agree with TRBD1. The CDR3 bases are TGTGCCAGCAGTGCCGAGGATTGGACAGGAGCCTACGAGCAGTACTTC. Encoded protein: CASSAEDWTGAYEQYF.